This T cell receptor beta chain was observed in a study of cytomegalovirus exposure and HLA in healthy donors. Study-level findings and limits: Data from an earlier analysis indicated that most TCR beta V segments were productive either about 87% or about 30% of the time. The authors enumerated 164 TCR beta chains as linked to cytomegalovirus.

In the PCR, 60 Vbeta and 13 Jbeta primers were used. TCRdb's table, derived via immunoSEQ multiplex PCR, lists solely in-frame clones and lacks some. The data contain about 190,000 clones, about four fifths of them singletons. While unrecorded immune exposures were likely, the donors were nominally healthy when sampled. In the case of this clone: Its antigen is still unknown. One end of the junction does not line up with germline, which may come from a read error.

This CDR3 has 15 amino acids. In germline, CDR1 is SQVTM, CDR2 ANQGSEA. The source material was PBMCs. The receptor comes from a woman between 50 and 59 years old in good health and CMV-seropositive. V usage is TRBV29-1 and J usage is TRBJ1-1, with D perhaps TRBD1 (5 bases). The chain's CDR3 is CSVPQPPGSGTEALF. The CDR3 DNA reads TGCAGCGTCCCTCAACCGCCGGGGTCAGGGACTGAAGCTTTATTT.